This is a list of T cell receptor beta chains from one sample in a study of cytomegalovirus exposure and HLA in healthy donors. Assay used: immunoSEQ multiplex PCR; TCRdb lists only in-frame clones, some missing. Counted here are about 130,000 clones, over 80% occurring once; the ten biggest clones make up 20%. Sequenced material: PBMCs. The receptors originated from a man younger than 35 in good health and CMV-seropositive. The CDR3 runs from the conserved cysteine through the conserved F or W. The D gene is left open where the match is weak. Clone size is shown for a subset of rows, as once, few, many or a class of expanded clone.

CASSWGHQETQYF,TGTGCCAGCAGTTGGGGGCACCAAGAGACCCAGTACTTC,TRBJ2-5,13,TRBV11-2,.,.
CASRQGANTEAFF,TGTGCCAGCAGACAGGGGGCGAACACTGAAGCTTTCTTT,TRBJ1-1,13,TRBV6-5,TRBD1,few
CAWNRAYEQYF,TGTGCCTGGAACAGGGCCTACGAGCAGTACTTC,TRBJ2-7,11,TRBV30,.,.
CASTRTGGNTEAFF,TGTGCCAGTACCCGAACGGGGGGGAACACTGAAGCTTTCTTT,TRBJ1-1,14,TRBV19,.,once
CASSLAGDVHGELFF,TGTGCCAGCAGCTTAGCAGGGGATGTTCACGGGGAGCTGTTTTTT,TRBJ2-2,15,TRBV7-7,.,.
CASSLDGSGNTIYF,TGCGCCAGCAGCTTGGATGGCTCGGGAAACACCATATATTTT,TRBJ1-3,14,TRBV5-1,.,once
CSVEYFRGTGELFF,TGCAGCGTTGAGTATTTCAGGGGGACCGGGGAGCTGTTTTTT,TRBJ2-2,14,TRBV29-1,TRBD1,few
CASSLRGHTRDTQYF,TGTGCCAGCAGCTTAAGGGGACATACTAGGGATACGCAGTATTTT,TRBJ2-3,15,TRBV13,.,.
CASEEKMNTEAFF,TGTGCCAGCGAGGAGAAGATGAACACTGAAGCTTTCTTT,TRBJ1-1,13,TRBV6-1,.,.
CASSLSASDYEQYF,TGTGCCAGCAGCTTAAGCGCCTCGGATTACGAGCAGTACTTC,TRBJ2-7,14,TRBV7-9,.,.
CASSGAGVGYGYTF,TGTGCCAGTAGTGGAGCGGGGGTCGGCTATGGCTACACCTTC,TRBJ1-2,14,TRBV19,.,few
CASSSMGAMNTEAFF,TGTGCCAGCAGTTCCATGGGGGCTATGAACACTGAAGCTTTCTTT,TRBJ1-1,15,TRBV28,.,once
CASTWTDDSPLHF,TGTGCCAGCACGTGGACAGACGATTCACCCCTCCACTTT,TRBJ1-6,13,TRBV28,.,.
CASSDRGGDYNEQFF,TGTGCCAGCAGTGATAGAGGGGGCGACTACAATGAGCAGTTCTTC,TRBJ2-1,15,TRBV6-4,TRBD1,.
CAITQGQGWGEAFF,TGTGCCATCACCCAGGGACAGGGGTGGGGTGAAGCTTTCTTT,TRBJ1-1,14,TRBV10-3,TRBD1,.
CAWSGEVRETQYF,TGTGCCTGGAGCGGGGAGGTTAGGGAGACCCAGTACTTC,TRBJ2-5,13,TRBV30,.,.
CASGFKAGRANTIYF,TGTGCTAGTGGTTTCAAGGCCGGGCGGGCAAACACCATATATTTT,TRBJ1-3,15,TRBV12-5,.,.
CASSLSTAVNSPLHF,TGTGCCAGCAGTTTATCGACTGCTGTGAATTCACCCCTCCACTTT,TRBJ1-6,15,TRBV27,.,.
CASNARGFSYEQYF,TGTGCCAGCAACGCGCGAGGCTTTTCCTACGAGCAGTACTTC,TRBJ2-7,14,TRBV5-6,.,.
CACYSYRDRGNEQFF,TGTGCCTGCTATTCGTACCGGGACAGGGGAAATGAGCAGTTCTTC,TRBJ2-1,15,TRBV30,TRBD1,.
CASSQPPQGITEAFF,TGCGCCAGCAGCCAACCGCCTCAGGGGATCACTGAAGCTTTCTTT,TRBJ1-1,15,TRBV4-1,.,once
CASAAEVRDTQYF,TGCGCCAGCGCGGCCGAGGTGAGAGATACGCAGTATTTT,TRBJ2-3,13,TRBV10-1,.,few
CASTGTGYMEQFF,TGTGCCAGCACGGGGACAGGGTATATGGAGCAGTTCTTC,TRBJ2-1,13,TRBV25-1,TRBD1,.
CAGQRQNLLSGANVLTF,TGTGCCGGCCAAAGACAGAACCTTCTCTCTGGGGCCAACGTCCTGACTTTC,TRBJ2-6,17,TRBV2,.,.
CASRTAGTGNSPLHF,TGTGCCAGCAGGACCGCGGGGACAGGGAATTCACCCCTCCACTTT,TRBJ1-6,15,TRBV7-2,TRBD1,.
CSVAPGETQYF,TGCAGCGTTGCCCCCGGGGAGACCCAGTACTTC,TRBJ2-5,11,TRBV29-1,.,.
CASSKDRGWEQYF,TGTGCCAGCAGCAAAGACAGAGGATGGGAGCAGTACTTC,TRBJ2-7,13,TRBV5-4,.,.
CASTHGGGETQYF,TGTGCCAGCACCCACGGGGGTGGGGAGACCCAGTACTTC,TRBJ2-5,13,TRBV6-5,.,.
CAWSSESYYYGYTF,TGTGCCTGGAGTTCCGAATCCTATTACTATGGCTACACCTTC,TRBJ1-2,14,TRBV30,.,.
CASSLTAYEQYF,TGCGCCAGCAGCTTGACGGCCTACGAGCAGTACTTC,TRBJ2-7,12,TRBV5-1,.,.
CASTGGVSPQHF,TGTGCCAGCACCGGGGGGGTGTCGCCCCAGCATTTT,TRBJ1-5,12,TRBV5-8,.,once
CASSQGQVEDEQFF,TGCGCCAGCAGCCAGGGACAGGTCGAGGATGAGCAGTTCTTC,TRBJ2-1,14,TRBV5-1,TRBD1,.
CASRPEGQGIHEQFF,TGTGCCAGCAGGCCCGAGGGACAGGGTATCCATGAGCAGTTCTTC,TRBJ2-1,15,TRBV7-3,TRBD1,.
CASSEVSGGLQETQYF,TGTGCCAGCAGTGAAGTTAGCGGGGGCCTTCAAGAGACCCAGTACTTC,TRBJ2-5,16,TRBV6-1,TRBD2,.
CASSMEVGLHYEQYF,TGTGCCAGTAGTATGGAAGTCGGACTCCACTACGAGCAGTACTTC,TRBJ2-7,15,TRBV19,.,.
CASSYGYEQYF,TGTGCCAGCAGTTACGGCTACGAGCAGTACTTC,TRBJ2-7,11,TRBV27,.,few
CATTTGGTEAFF,TGTGCCACCACCACAGGGGGCACTGAAGCTTTCTTT,TRBJ1-1,12,TRBV19,TRBD1,few
CAIRGVREQFF,TGTGCCATCCGCGGGGTACGGGAGCAGTTCTTC,TRBJ2-1,11,TRBV10-3,.,.
CASSPPSVQGPSNQPQHF,TGTGCCAGCTCACCACCTTCAGTACAGGGTCCTAGCAATCAGCCCCAGCATTTT,TRBJ1-5,18,TRBV18,.,.
CASSYSTEAFF,TGTGCCAGCAGTTACAGCACTGAAGCTTTCTTT,TRBJ1-1,11,TRBV28,.,.
CASSPHMWDTQYF,TGTGCCAGCAGTCCCCACATGTGGGATACGCAGTATTTT,TRBJ2-3,13,TRBV27,.,.
CASSQFQTGEAFF,TGCGCCAGCAGCCAGTTCCAAACAGGGGAAGCTTTCTTT,TRBJ1-1,13,TRBV4-1,.,.
CASSPLGQANYGYTF,TGTGCCAGCTCACCACTGGGACAGGCCAACTATGGCTACACCTTC,TRBJ1-2,15,TRBV18,TRBD1,.
CASTRSGANSYEQYF,TGCGCCAGCACCAGGAGTGGGGCGAACTCCTACGAGCAGTACTTC,TRBJ2-7,15,TRBV5-1,.,.
CASSVSNQPQHF,TGTGCCAGCAGTGTAAGCAATCAGCCCCAGCATTTT,TRBJ1-5,12,TRBV6-5,.,.
CASSTKGLLYVETQYF,TGTGCCAGCAGCACTAAGGGACTTCTCTATGTAGAGACCCAGTACTTC,TRBJ2-5,16,TRBV7-2,.,.
CASSLAGTANSPLHF,TGCGCCAGCAGCCTCGCCGGGACAGCTAATTCACCCCTCCACTTT,TRBJ1-6,15,TRBV4-1,TRBD1,.
CASSYSAGESYEQYF,TGTGCCAGCAGTTACTCGGCAGGGGAATCCTACGAGCAGTACTTC,TRBJ2-7,15,TRBV6-5,.,.
CASSVTTGNYGYTF,TGTGCCAGCAGTGTAACGACAGGGAACTATGGCTACACCTTC,TRBJ1-2,14,TRBV6-5,TRBD1,once
CASSLPGGGETQYF,TGTGCCAGCAGCTTACCGGGGGGGGGAGAGACCCAGTACTTC,TRBJ2-5,14,TRBV11-1,TRBD2,.
CASSPGQYSNQPQHF,TGTGCCAGCAGCCCGGGACAGTATAGCAATCAGCCCCAGCATTTT,TRBJ1-5,15,TRBV11-2,TRBD1,.